Listed below are T cell receptor beta chains from one sample, sequenced in a study of T cell responses to AZD1222 COVID-19 vaccine. Profiled with immunoSEQ multiplex PCR; TCRdb holds only in-frame clones, not every one. Among approximately 100,000 clones listed, more than 75% were seen once. The sample in question was peripheral blood, obtained on day 0 of AZD1222 vaccination. The receptor source for this set is an adult in good health. Each CDR3 is given with its conserved first and last residue. The order of the fields is J gene, V gene, D gene, CDR3 protein, CDR3 DNA. The D gene is left open where the match is weak.

TRBJ1-6 TRBV10-1 - CASLLRILHF TGCGCCAGCCTCTTGAGAATCCTCCACTTT
TRBJ2-7 TRBV5-1 TRBD2 CASRVTSDEQYF TGCGCCAGCAGGGTGACTAGCGACGAGCAGTACTTC
TRBJ1-1 TRBV30 - CAWTDTNTEAFF TGTGCCTGGACGGACACGAACACTGAAGCTTTCTTT
TRBJ1-2 TRBV10-3 TRBD1 CAISESDRAYYGYTF TGTGCCATCAGTGAGTCAGACAGGGCTTACTATGGCTACACCTTC
TRBJ2-2 TRBV5-1 TRBD1 CASSLLGGEAGELFF TGCGCCAGCAGCTTGCTAGGGGGCGAAGCCGGGGAGCTGTTTTTT
TRBJ1-2 TRBV5-1 - CASSSPGFGPRYTF TGCGCCAGCAGCTCACCCGGTTTCGGGCCGCGCTACACCTTC
TRBJ1-5 TRBV25-1 - CASSGTGTSNAPQHF TGTGCCAGCAGTGGAACCGGGACATCTAATGCGCCCCAGCATTTT
TRBJ2-5 TRBV27 - CATRGVQETQYF TGTGCCACCAGGGGGGTTCAAGAGACCCAGTACTTC
TRBJ1-1 TRBV7-9 - CAWRGIQTEAFF TGTGCTTGGCGGGGAATCCAGACTGAAGCTTTCTTT
TRBJ2-5 TRBV27 TRBD2 CASTSGSRETQYF TGTGCCAGCACTAGCGGGAGTAGAGAGACCCAGTACTTC
TRBJ1-1 TRBV7-8 - CASSLDGAGGTEAFF TGTGCCAGCAGCTTAGATGGGGCGGGGGGCACTGAAGCTTTCTTT
TRBJ1-1 TRBV6-5 - CASTFWGENTEAFF TGTGCCAGCACCTTTTGGGGGGAGAATACTGAAGCTTTCTTT
TRBJ1-1 TRBV9 - CASSVAGRTEAFF TGTGCCAGCAGCGTAGCCGGACGCACTGAAGCTTTCTTT
TRBJ2-7 TRBV11-1 - CASSLGGGRWGEQYF TGTGCCAGCAGCCTTGGAGGTGGACGATGGGGGGAGCAGTACTTC
TRBJ2-3 TRBV5-1 TRBD2 CASSLRSGGPTDTQYF TGCGCCAGCAGCTTGCGATCGGGAGGGCCCACAGATACGCAGTATTTT
TRBJ2-3 TRBV27 TRBD2 CASSSHPGLAVDTQYF TGTGCCAGCAGTTCACACCCGGGACTAGCGGTAGATACGCAGTATTTT
TRBJ2-7 TRBV29-1 TRBD2 CSAGGLAGYEQYF TGCAGCGCCGGAGGACTAGCGGGATACGAGCAGTACTTC
TRBJ1-2 TRBV29-1 - CSVSTQGGGYTF TGCAGCGTTAGTACACAGGGCGGAGGCTACACCTTC
TRBJ2-3 TRBV12-5 - CASGLVRVGRTDTQYF TGTGCTAGTGGTTTGGTACGGGTGGGGCGCACAGATACGCAGTATTTT
TRBJ1-4 TRBV2 TRBD1 CASGQGLGEKLFF TGTGCCAGCGGACAGGGGTTGGGTGAAAAACTGTTTTTT
TRBJ1-1 TRBV29-1 - CSVLMNTEAFF TGCAGCGTTCTTATGAACACTGAAGCTTTCTTT
TRBJ2-7 TRBV6-5 TRBD1 CASRNRDSYEQYF TGTGCCAGCAGAAACCGGGACAGCTACGAGCAGTACTTC
TRBJ1-2 TRBV9 TRBD1 CASSSTGTGSGYTF TGTGCCAGCAGCTCCACCGGGACAGGGAGCGGCTACACCTTC
TRBJ1-3 TRBV30 - CAWSVRRDGNTIYF TGTGCCTGGAGTGTACGCAGGGACGGAAACACCATATATTTT
TRBJ2-2 TRBV27 - CASSLSGSMSTGELFF TGTGCCAGCAGTTTATCAGGGAGTATGAGCACCGGGGAGCTGTTTTTT
TRBJ1-4 TRBV4-1 - CASSLERDPHGRFF TGCGCCAGCAGCCTAGAGAGGGACCCACACGGTCGGTTTTTT
TRBJ1-1 TRBV14 - CASSQYSGNTEAFF TGTGCCAGCAGCCAATATTCTGGTAACACTGAAGCTTTCTTT
TRBJ1-1 TRBV7-3 - CASSPGGGRFF TGTGCCAGCAGCCCCGGGGGGGGAAGGTTCTTT
TRBJ2-1 TRBV2 TRBD2 CASSEEASGYNEQFF TGTGCCAGCAGTGAAGAGGCTAGCGGTTACAATGAGCAGTTCTTC
TRBJ1-5 TRBV5-8 - CASALISSVRQPQHF TGTGCCAGCGCCCTTATTTCATCCGTCAGGCAGCCCCAGCATTTT
TRBJ1-2 TRBV7-9 TRBD1 CASSPRQDRGYGYTF TGTGCCAGCAGCCCAAGACAGGACAGGGGTTATGGCTACACCTTC
TRBJ2-1 TRBV9 - CASSVDMGSYNEQFF TGTGCCAGCAGCGTAGACATGGGCTCCTACAATGAGCAGTTCTTC
TRBJ1-4 TRBV30 - CAWSPVNEKLFF TGTGCCTGGAGTCCGGTTAATGAAAAACTGTTTTTT
TRBJ2-3 TRBV19 TRBD2 CASSIGGGPKSSDTQYF TGTGCCAGTAGTATAGGGGGGGGACCGAAGTCATCTGATACGCAGTATTTT
TRBJ2-1 TRBV6-6 TRBD2 CASSYLAGGRNEQFF TGTGCCAGCAGTTACCTAGCGGGAGGGAGGAATGAGCAGTTCTTC
TRBJ2-3 TRBV5-1 - CASRLSSTDTQYF TGCGCCAGCAGATTGTCTAGCACAGATACGCAGTATTTT
TRBJ2-5 TRBV19 - CATKWGGQETQYF TGTGCCACCAAATGGGGAGGTCAAGAGACCCAGTACTTC
TRBJ2-7 TRBV14 TRBD1 CASSPRTGSYEQYF TGTGCCAGCAGCCCGCGGACAGGGTCCTACGAGCAGTACTTC